This paragraph reports one TCR beta chain. Its antigen is as yet unknown. Bone marrow was sampled from every patient at the time of active disease. Germline loops: CDR1 SGHRS, CDR2 YFSETQ. There are 17 residues in the CDR3. J gave up 0 bases and V 0 bases, and 7 bases lay outside the gene matches. This entry belongs to a study of read filtering for tumor transcriptome and immune sequencing. Study in general: Per sample, TCR-region reads ranged about 4 to 10.27 million by IR-seq, roughly 75 to 1,400 by RNA-seq. General study results and limits: In IR-seq, single-read clonotypes were approximately 79% of clonotypes but around 3.5% of reads.

The library was built from around 400 ng RNA with molecular barcoded adaptors for alpha/delta and beta/gamma chains. MiXCR, run by TCRdb on the reads, gives a single entry per CDR3 protein. The repertoire holds around 130,000 distinct CDR3 sequences, with under 15% as singletons. Sequenced input: a population of CD138-negative cells sorted from bone marrow. This chain joins TRBV5-1 and TRBJ2-3; TRBD1 matches 7 bases. The TCR was taken from a donor aged 40 or older with multiple myeloma. The CDR3 DNA sequence: TGCGCCAGCAGCTTGGCCTGGGACAGACCTAGCACAGATACGCAGTATTTT. Protein: CASSLAWDRPSTDTQYF. Together with reference TRBV5-1 and TRBJ2-3, the CDR3 gives the full variable domain: KAGVTQTPRYLIKTRGQQVTLSCSPISGHRSVSWYQQTPGQGLQFLFEYFSETQRNKGNFPGRFSGRQFSNSRSEMNVSTLELGDSALYLCASSLAWDRPSTDTQYFGPGTRLTVL.